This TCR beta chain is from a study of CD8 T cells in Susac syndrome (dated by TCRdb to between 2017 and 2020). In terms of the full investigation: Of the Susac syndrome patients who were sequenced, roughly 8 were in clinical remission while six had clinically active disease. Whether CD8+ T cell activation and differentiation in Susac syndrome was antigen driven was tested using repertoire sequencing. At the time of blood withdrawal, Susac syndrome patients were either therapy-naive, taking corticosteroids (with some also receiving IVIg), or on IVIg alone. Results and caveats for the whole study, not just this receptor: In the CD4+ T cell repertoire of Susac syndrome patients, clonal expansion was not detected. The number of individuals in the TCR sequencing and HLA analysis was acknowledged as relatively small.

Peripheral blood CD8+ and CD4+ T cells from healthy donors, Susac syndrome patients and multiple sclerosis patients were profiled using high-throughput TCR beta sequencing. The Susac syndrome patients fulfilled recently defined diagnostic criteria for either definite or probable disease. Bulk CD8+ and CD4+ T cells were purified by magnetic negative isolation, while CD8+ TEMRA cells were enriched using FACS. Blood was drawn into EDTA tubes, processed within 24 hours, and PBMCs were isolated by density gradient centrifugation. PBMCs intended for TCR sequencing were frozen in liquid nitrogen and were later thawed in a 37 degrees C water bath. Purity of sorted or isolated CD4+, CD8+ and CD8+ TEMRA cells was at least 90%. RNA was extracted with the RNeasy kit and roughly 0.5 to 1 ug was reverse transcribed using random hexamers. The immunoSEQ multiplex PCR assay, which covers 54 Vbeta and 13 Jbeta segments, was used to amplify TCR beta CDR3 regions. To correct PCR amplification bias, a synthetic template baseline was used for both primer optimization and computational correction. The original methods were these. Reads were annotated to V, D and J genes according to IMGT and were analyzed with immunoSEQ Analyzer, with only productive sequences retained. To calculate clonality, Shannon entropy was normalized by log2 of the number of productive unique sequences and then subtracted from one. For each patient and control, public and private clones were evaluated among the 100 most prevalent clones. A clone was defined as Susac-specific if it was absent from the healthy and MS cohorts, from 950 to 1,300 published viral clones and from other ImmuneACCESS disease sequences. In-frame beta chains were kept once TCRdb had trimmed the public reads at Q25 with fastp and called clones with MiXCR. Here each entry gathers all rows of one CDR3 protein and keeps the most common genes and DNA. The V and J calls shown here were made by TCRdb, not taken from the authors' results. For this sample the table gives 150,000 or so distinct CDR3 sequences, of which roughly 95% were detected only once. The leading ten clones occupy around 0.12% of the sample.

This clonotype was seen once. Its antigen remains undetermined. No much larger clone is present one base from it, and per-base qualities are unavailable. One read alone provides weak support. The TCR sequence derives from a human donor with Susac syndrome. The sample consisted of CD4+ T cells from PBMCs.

Here the CDR3 is given as CASSDPTIYQETQYF. The sequenced DNA is TGTGCCAGCAGTGATCCGACTATTTACCAAGAGACCCAGTACTTC. Here the chain combines TRBV25-1 and TRBJ2-5; possibly the D gene is TRBD2, per 5 matching bases. Including cysteine and phenylalanine, the CDR3 has 15 amino acids. The CDR3 DNA has 45 bases and is translated from base 1. V loses 3 bases, J loses 0 bases, and the germline ends lie 11 bases apart. Based on the germline V gene, the CDR1 and CDR2 sequences are MGHDK and SYGVNS.